One T cell receptor (beta chain) is described in this entry. MiXCR was run by TCRdb on the 5' RACE reads, yielding one entry per CDR3 protein. The table includes some 710,000 distinct CDR3 sequences, roughly 6% detected once. This specimen belongs to a study of identical twins. Germline V lookup: CDR1 SGHVS, CDR2 FNYEAQ. The CDR3 covers 17 residues. The ends were cut back, 1 base at V and 5 bases at J, with 19 bases in the middle. The J gene is TRBJ2-3, the V gene TRBV7-6; TRBD1 or TRBD2 may be the D gene (6 bases each). The sample comprised naive T cells sorted from blood. The sequence was obtained from a man aged 18 to 35 in good health. CDR3 amino acids: CASSLDARGRGLDTQYF. Here the CDR3 DNA reads TGTGCCAGCAGCTTAGACGCCCGGGGGCGAGGATTAGATACGCAGTATTTT.